This T cell receptor beta chain stems from a study of neurological immune-mediated disorders. TCRdb redid the calling of the 5' RACE reads with MiXCR, one entry per CDR3 protein. Among fewer than 65,000 distinct CDR3 sequences listed, 10% were seen once. Per germline, CDR1 SNHLY and CDR2 FYNNEI. The CDR3 runs 12 residues. The germline V and J ends were trimmed by 4 bases and 6 bases, with 9 bases remaining between them. This clonotype was seen many times. The chain is built from TRBV2 and TRBJ1-2; D is unclear. Sample: PBMCs. The source is a man between 65 and 85 years old with HTLV-1-associated myelopathy (HAM/TSP). The DNA for the CDR3 is TGTGCCAGCAGTGGATATGGGGATGGCTACACCTTC. Translation: CASSGYGDGYTF.